The T cell receptor beta chain under discussion was sequenced for a study of T cells after yellow fever vaccination. The study's findings and limits: Detected again after the booster were most primary-vaccination clones, at 95% to 98% CD4 and nearly 90% CD8. Peak timing came faster in the weaker secondary response, day 5 versus 15.

TCRdb redid the calling of the 5' RACE reads with MiXCR, one entry per CDR3 protein. The sample shows about 320,000 distinct CDR3 sequences, 3.5% to 4.5% of them seen only once. Notes on this clonotype: Its antigen is not known.

The clonotype originates from a man in his late teens or twenties who received the YFV17D yellow fever vaccine. The specimen was PBMCs, collected 15 days after the yellow fever booster vaccination.

Here the CDR3 DNA reads TGCGCCAGCAGCTTGGCCTCAGCAAGTTCCCGGGGAGGGGAGCTGTTTTTT. It is translated as CASSLASASSRGGELFF. This chain uses TRBV5-1 with TRBJ2-2, with a possible D match to TRBD2 (5 bases). There are 17 residues in the CDR3. V dropped 0 bases and J dropped 8 bases, with 20 bases sitting between them. Germline loops: CDR1 SGHRS, CDR2 YFSETQ.